What follows are 10 T cell receptor beta chains derived from one specimen sequenced in a study of a mutant IDH1 vaccine in newly diagnosed glioma. Their cognate antigens are unknown. Time point noted: week 23, last vaccination. Alongside topical imiquimod, each dose of vaccine comprised 300 ug of mutant IDH1 20-mer peptide. TCRdb's table, derived via immunoSEQ multiplex PCR, lists solely in-frame clones and lacks some. Here the sample spans roughly 60,000 clones, around 84% being singletons. The sequenced sample was PBMCs, obtained from a glioma patient whose treatment included an IDH1 peptide vaccine. The receptor source for this set is a young man with glioma.

The chain carries TRBV7-9 and TRBJ1-1, with D possibly being TRBD1 (5 bases). V lost 3 bases and J 1 base, leaving 9 bases between the germline ends. The CDR3 sequence is 14 residues long. CDR1 and CDR2 from the germline V gene are SEHNR and FQNEAQ (reference sequence). DNA for the CDR3: TGTGCCAGCAGCTTCGGGGGAGGGAACACTGAAGCTTTCTTT. Its protein product is CASSFGGGNTEAFF.

This chain uses TRBV19 with TRBJ1-1; the D gene is possibly TRBD1 (6 bases). The CDR3 contains 15 residues. V dropped 7 bases and J dropped 0 bases, with 15 bases sitting between them. Germline V lookup: CDR1 LNHDA, CDR2 SQIVND (reference sequence). CDR3 sequence reads: CASKRGRQLNTEAFF. The CDR3 DNA reads as TGTGCCAGTAAAAGGGGGAGGCAGTTGAACACTGAAGCTTTCTTT.

V is TRBV10-3 and J is TRBJ2-2; D gene unclear. Per germline, CDR1 ENHRY and CDR2 SYGVKD. This CDR3 comprises 13 residues. This CDR3 reads CAQSPSNTGELFF. The CDR3 DNA sequence: TGTGCACAAAGTCCATCGAACACCGGGGAGCTGTTTTTT.

This chain joins TRBV2 and TRBJ1-2; possible D gene TRBD1, 6 bases. Deletions cut 3 bases from V and 4 bases from J, with 9 bases between. The CDR3 is 13 residues long. In germline, CDR1 is SNHLY, CDR2 FYNNEI. In DNA, the CDR3 is TGTGCCAGCAGTGAGGACAGAATCTATGGCTACACCTTC. This sequence encodes CASSEDRIYGYTF.

The chain is built from TRBV2 and TRBJ2-7, with 12 bases identical to TRBD2. CDR3 size: 16 residues. The V gene end was trimmed by 4 bases and the J gene end by 0 bases; junction bases not matched to a gene: 4. The germline V gene has CDR1 SNHLY and CDR2 FYNNEI. The CDR3, as DNA: TGTGCCAGCAGTGCCCGGACTAGCGGGGACTCCTACGAGCAGTACTTC. It specifies CASSARTSGDSYEQYF.

This clone was counted a few times. The chain is built from TRBV6-4 and TRBJ2-1, with 9 positions matching TRBD1. Losses at the gene ends were 3 bases for V and 8 bases for J; bases not matched to a gene: 5. This CDR3 is built from 14 residues. The germline CDR1 and CDR2 sequences are MRHNA and SNTAGT. The DNA for the CDR3 is TGTGCCAGCAGTGAAGGGACAGGGAACGATGAGCAGTTCTTC. It is translated as CASSEGTGNDEQFF.

The gene calls are TRBV7-2 and TRBJ1-4; 7 bases fit TRBD1. The CDR3 covers 16 residues. Per the germline V gene, CDR1 is SGHTA and CDR2 is FQGNSA. The V gene end was trimmed by 2 bases and the J gene end by 4 bases; junction bases not matched to a gene: 7. The CDR3 DNA reads TGTGCCAGCAGCTTAACCCGACAGGGCTTTAATGAAAAACTGTTTTTT. Amino acids: CASSLTRQGFNEKLFF.

This sequence joins TRBV4-1 and TRBJ1-1; the match to TRBD1 covers 7 bases. Germline CDR1 is MGHRA and CDR2 is YSYEKL. Trimming cost V 1 base and J 5 bases; bases outside gene matches: 7. The CDR3 extends over 15 amino acids. CDR3 nucleotides: TGCGCCAGCAGCCAAGCCCCGACAGGGAAGACTGAAGCTTTCTTT. Translated, it gives CASSQAPTGKTEAFF.

The genes are TRBV6-6 and TRBJ1-1; D uncertain. The germline CDR1 and CDR2 sequences are MNHNY and SVGAGI (reference sequence). V shed 5 bases and J shed 1 base, with 11 bases lying between them. This CDR3 region has 14 residues. The CDR3 sequence is CASSPRTENTEAFF. CDR3 bases: TGTGCCAGCAGTCCCCGGACTGAGAACACTGAAGCTTTCTTT.

This rearrangement joins TRBV9 to TRBJ2-7; weak D call: TRBD2 (7 bases). Trimming removed 0 bases at V and 3 bases at J, with 13 bases between. The CDR3 loop spans 15 amino acids. The germline V gene has CDR1 SGDLS and CDR2 YYNGEE. In DNA form, the CDR3 reads TGTGCCAGCAGCGTAGAGGCGGGGGCAGGCTACGAGCAGTACTTC. Encoded protein: CASSVEAGAGYEQYF.